This TCR beta chain was captured by sequencing in a study of blood T cell repertoires in COVID-19 (dated by TCRdb to 2019 to 2021). About the investigation overall: Recovered participants in ImmuneRACE Cohort 3 were defined as having two consecutive negative NP/OP PCR tests, clearance from a healthcare professional, or resolution of symptoms. Samples were obtained from the ongoing ImmuneRACE study (first 160 participants) and from roughly 1,300 subjects provided by 6 global collaborators. The collaborator samples originated in the United States, Italy and Spain and spanned the acute and convalescent phases of COVID-19. Deeply sampled blood TCRbeta repertoires from subjects exposed to, actively infected with, or recovered from COVID-19 were included in the dataset. Where available, HLA class I and class II types were taken from metadata supplied by the sample provider and were not determined by assay-based typing. A freely available public database, intended as a resource for researchers studying the immune response to SARS-CoV-2, is where the repertoires were released. A de-identified subject ID, COVID-19 status, age in years and sex were almost always included in the sample metadata. The material from the prospective study consisted of cDNA or gDNA derived from T cells, B-cell-depleted T cells, or PBMCs.

Summary of the overall study and its limitations: How much clinical and demographic metadata was included differed by source and by participant, and the metadata was provided uncurated.

CDR1 and CDR2 (PRHDT, FYEKMQ) derive from the germline V gene (reference sequence). Inclusive of the bounding cysteine and phenylalanine, the CDR3 is 13 residues long. The retained sequence is limited to the CDR3, 39 bases, with the frame set at the first base. Trimming costs V 0 bases and J 3 bases, and their ends lie 6 bases apart. Comments on this clone: It lacks a known antigen. Per-nucleotide qualities are absent, and no much larger clonotype sits a single base away.

In the prospective study, participants were about 18 to 90 years old, resided in fewer than 25 geographic areas of the United States, and were enrolled through a virtual design. To assign participants to cohorts, the prospective study relied on clinical history that participants themselves reported in a screening survey and a study questionnaire. In the prospective study, whole blood, serum and a nasopharyngeal or oropharyngeal swab were collected from each participant by mobile phlebotomists. Over a roughly 2-month period, participants in the prospective study had the option of providing additional blood draws and questionnaires. Prospective study blood samples were shipped either frozen or at room temperature before DNA extraction. TCRbeta CDR3 regions were amplified from genomic DNA using the immunoSEQ Assay, a bias-controlled multiplex PCR. The study's own analysis went as follows. Within the assay, amplification of reference gene primers was used to estimate how many nucleated cells each sample contained. To quantify the absolute abundance of each unique TCRbeta CDR3 rearrangement, sequence reads were collapsed and filtered. For each sample, productive Simpson clonality was calculated as the square root of Simpson's diversity index across productive rearrangements. Here the immuneACCESS table is served through TCRdb, limited to in-frame sequences with V and J called. Missing clones are a known gap in these copies; in checked studies unresolved V genes cover under half, and the rest lacks a known reason. That table supplies the V and J calls and clone size; D and trimming were determined from the DNA. The sample table records 250,000 to 300,000 clones; around 89% of these occur just once. 2% to 2.5% of the sample lies in the top ten.

The sequenced sample was PBMCs or T cells enriched from blood (not recorded which). This TCR derives from a woman aged 55 to 70 in a cohort exposed to, infected with or recovered from COVID-19 (not recorded which). The V gene is TRBV13 and the J gene is TRBJ2-7, with no confident D gene call. The CDR3 protein is CASSLGRNYEQYF. The nucleotide sequence reads as follows: TGTGCCAGCAGCTTAGGCAGAAACTACGAGCAGTACTTC.